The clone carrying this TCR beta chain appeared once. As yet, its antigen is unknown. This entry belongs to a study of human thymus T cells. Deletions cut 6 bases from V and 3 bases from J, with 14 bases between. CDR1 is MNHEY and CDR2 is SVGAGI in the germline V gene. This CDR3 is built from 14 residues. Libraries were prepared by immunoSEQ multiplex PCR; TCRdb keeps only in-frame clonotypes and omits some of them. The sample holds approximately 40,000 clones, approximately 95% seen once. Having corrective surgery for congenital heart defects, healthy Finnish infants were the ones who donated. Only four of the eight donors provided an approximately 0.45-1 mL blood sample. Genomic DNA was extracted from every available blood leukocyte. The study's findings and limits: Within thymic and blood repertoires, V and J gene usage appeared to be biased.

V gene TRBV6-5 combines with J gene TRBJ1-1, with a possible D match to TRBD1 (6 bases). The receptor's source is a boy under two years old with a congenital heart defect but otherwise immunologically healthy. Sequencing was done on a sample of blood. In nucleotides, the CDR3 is TGTGCCAGCAGCCGACAGGCCATAGACACTGAAGCTTTCTTT. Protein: CASSRQAIDTEAFF.